Listed below are T cell receptor beta chains from one sample, sequenced in a study of persistence of HIV-infected CD4 T cells. Clones were read by immunoSEQ multiplex PCR, and TCRdb kept only the in-frame ones, dropping some. The table records some 41,000 clones, about 85% of them present only once. These receptors have no identified antigens. This material consisted of CD4+ T cells sorted from PBMCs after roughly 18-hour stimulation, taken from a patient who received antiretroviral therapy. The origin of the receptors is an adult man with HIV who was CMV-seropositive. The CDR3 runs from the conserved cysteine through the conserved F or W. The D gene is left open where the match is weak. Some rows have no size entry. The others give once, few or many, or a class for an expanded clone.

TRBJ2-3 - - TRBV19 CASRGRRAGEDAFRTDTQYF TGTGCCAGTAGAGGACGGCGAGCAGGCGAGGATGCGTTCCGCACAGATACGCAGTATTTT
TRBJ1-4 - TRBD1 TRBV5-1 CASGLSGTANEKLFF TGCGCCAGCGGCTTATCCGGGACAGCTAATGAAAAACTGTTTTTT
TRBJ1-2 - - TRBV6-1 CASSDWGRGGNKDGYTF TGTGCCAGCAGTGACTGGGGCAGGGGAGGAAATAAGGATGGCTACACCTTC
TRBJ2-1 - - TRBV10-3 CAISEEGRNEQFF TGTGCCATCAGTGAAGAAGGGCGGAATGAGCAGTTCTTC
TRBJ2-3 once - TRBV3-1/TRBV3-2 CASSRGGGGSDTQYF TGTGCCAGCAGCCGGGGGGGCGGCGGATCAGATACGCAGTATTTT
TRBJ2-7 once - TRBV7-9 CASSSAYEQYF TGTGCCAGCAGCTCCGCCTACGAGCAGTACTTC
TRBJ1-2 - - TRBV29-1 CSVGALGGYGYTF TGCAGCGTTGGGGCTTTGGGAGGCTATGGCTACACCTTC
TRBJ1-1 - - TRBV3-1/TRBV3-2 CASSSSGTVGVAFF TGTGCCAGCAGCTCATCCGGGACCGTTGGGGTAGCTTTCTTT
TRBJ1-5 - - TRBV19 CASSHQGQPQHF TGTGCCAGTAGTCACCAAGGGCAGCCCCAGCATTTT
TRBJ2-7 - TRBD1 TRBV6-5 CASSLPSDRGFEQYF TGTGCCAGCAGTTTGCCGTCAGACAGGGGGTTCGAGCAGTACTTC
TRBJ2-7 - - TRBV6-6 CASSYENYEQYF TGTGCCAGCAGTTATGAGAACTACGAGCAGTACTTC
TRBJ2-7 - TRBD1 TRBV7-6 CASSLGPGTGDEQYF TGTGCCAGCAGCTTAGGACCCGGGACAGGGGACGAGCAGTACTTC
TRBJ2-7 - TRBD1 TRBV18 CASSPQVGGNEQYF TGTGCCAGCTCACCTCAGGTAGGGGGCAACGAGCAGTACTTC
TRBJ2-2 once TRBD1 TRBV5-4 CASSIQGMNTGELFF TGTGCCAGCAGTATACAGGGGATGAACACCGGGGAGCTGTTTTTT
TRBJ1-5 - - TRBV3-1/TRBV3-2 CASSQGHGGRQPQHF TGTGCCAGCAGCCAAGGTCATGGAGGGAGGCAGCCCCAGCATTTT
TRBJ2-3 - - TRBV7-3 CASSLTGEQYF TGTGCCAGCAGCTTAACGGGAGAGCAGTATTTT
TRBJ2-7 - TRBD1 TRBV7-2 CASSLVGQGAHEQYF TGTGCCAGCAGCTTAGTGGGACAGGGGGCCCACGAGCAGTACTTC
TRBJ1-3 - - TRBV7-2 CASSLDGLSGNTIYF TGTGCCAGCAGCTTGGACGGGCTCTCTGGAAACACCATATATTTT
TRBJ1-2 - TRBD1 TRBV28 CASSSPGQGADYGYTF TGTGCCAGCAGCTCACCGGGACAGGGGGCGGACTATGGCTACACCTTC
TRBJ1-5 - TRBD1 TRBV6-2/TRBV6-3 CASSSDRVGQPQHF TGTGCCAGCAGTAGCGACAGGGTAGGCCAGCCCCAGCATTTT
TRBJ2-3 - TRBD2 TRBV9 CASSIAGGVDTQYF TGTGCCAGCAGCATAGCGGGGGGAGTGGATACGCAGTATTTT
TRBJ2-2 - TRBD2 TRBV29-1 CSVRRGVNTGELFF TGCAGCGTTAGGCGGGGGGTGAACACCGGGGAGCTGTTTTTT
TRBJ2-1 - TRBD1 TRBV2 CASCGTGNEQFF TGTGCCAGCTGCGGGACAGGGAATGAGCAGTTCTTC
TRBJ1-5 - - TRBV7-2 CASSYSGGYSNQPQHF TGTGCCAGCAGCTATAGTGGCGGGTATAGCAATCAGCCCCAGCATTTT
TRBJ2-3 - TRBD2 TRBV7-6 CASSLRGGFGTDTQYF TGTGCCAGCAGCTTACGGGGGGGCTTCGGCACAGATACGCAGTATTTT
TRBJ1-5 - TRBD1 TRBV20-1 CSASSGAGGLRNQPQHF TGCAGTGCTAGTAGCGGGGCAGGGGGCTTGAGGAATCAGCCCCAGCATTTT
TRBJ2-3 - - TRBV9 CASSVGGALGFGTDTQYF TGTGCCAGCAGCGTAGGAGGGGCCTTGGGGTTTGGGACAGATACGCAGTATTTT
TRBJ1-1 - TRBD1 TRBV5-1 CASSTRQGNTEAFF TGCGCCAGCAGCACGCGACAGGGGAACACTGAAGCTTTCTTT
TRBJ1-6 - - TRBV9 CASSPRGSDSTPLHF TGTGCCAGCAGCCCCCGTGGCTCCGATTCCACACCCCTCCACTTT
TRBJ2-4 few TRBD2 TRBV5-1 CASSFRGESIQYF TGCGCCAGCAGCTTCCGGGGGGAAAGCATTCAGTACTTC
TRBJ1-1 - - TRBV5-8 CASSLKGKAFF TGTGCCAGCAGCTTGAAGGGGAAAGCTTTCTTT
TRBJ2-2 - - TRBV3-1/TRBV3-2 CASRKKAGELFF TGTGCCAGCAGGAAAAAAGCCGGGGAGCTGTTTTTT
TRBJ2-5 - TRBD1 TRBV19 CASRRQGTGETQYF TGTGCCAGTAGGCGACAGGGGACAGGGGAGACCCAGTACTTC
TRBJ2-3 - TRBD1 TRBV9 CASSVGQGGTDTQYF TGTGCCAGCAGCGTAGGACAGGGGGGCACAGATACGCAGTATTTT
TRBJ1-2 - TRBD1 TRBV19 CASSISFGQGAGDYGYTF TGTGCCAGTAGTATTTCATTCGGACAGGGGGCTGGGGACTATGGCTACACCTTC
TRBJ2-6 - - TRBV9 CASSAVPGDSGANVLTF TGTGCCAGCAGCGCTGTTCCAGGGGACTCTGGGGCCAACGTCCTGACTTTC
TRBJ1-6 - - TRBV7-9 CASSSPWENPLHF TGTGCCAGCAGTTCCCCATGGGAGAACCCCCTCCACTTT
TRBJ1-3 few - TRBV24-1 CATTYCSSGNTIYF TGTGCCACCACCTACTGTAGCTCTGGAAACACCATATATTTT
TRBJ2-1 - - TRBV7-2 CASSSQGIGFFNEQFF TGTGCCAGCAGCTCCCAGGGGATTGGATTCTTCAATGAGCAGTTCTTC
TRBJ1-6 - TRBD1 TRBV10-2 CASSGDRGVALPLHF TGCGCCAGCAGTGGGGACAGGGGGGTCGCATTACCCCTCCACTTT
TRBJ2-5 - TRBD1 TRBV7-8 CASSPDRTETQYF TGTGCCAGCAGCCCGGACAGGACGGAGACCCAGTACTTC
TRBJ1-2 few TRBD1 TRBV4-1 CASSLGQGTYGYTF TGCGCCAGCAGCCTGGGACAGGGAACGTATGGCTACACCTTC
TRBJ1-5 - - TRBV5-8 CASSPNLYQPQHF TGTGCCAGCAGCCCCAATCTATATCAGCCCCAGCATTTT
TRBJ2-2 - TRBD1 TRBV24-1 CATSAAGQGGPGELFF TGTGCCACCAGTGCCGCCGGACAGGGGGGCCCCGGGGAGCTGTTTTTT
TRBJ2-7 - - TRBV3-1/TRBV3-2 CASSQEAVATYEQYF TGTGCCAGCAGCCAAGAGGCAGTCGCTACCTACGAGCAGTACTTC
TRBJ2-1 - - TRBV20-1 CSASIKISYNEQFF TGCAGTGCTAGTATTAAGATCTCCTACAATGAGCAGTTCTTC
TRBJ2-7 once - TRBV3-1/TRBV3-2 CASSAKGVFTGQYF TGTGCCAGCAGCGCCAAGGGGGTCTTCACAGGGCAGTACTTC
TRBJ1-2 - - TRBV5-1 CASSPGDVYGYTF TGCGCCAGCAGCCCAGGCGACGTCTATGGCTACACCTTC
TRBJ1-5 - TRBD1 TRBV7-6 CASSPGTGRNQPQHF TGTGCCAGCAGCCCTGGGACAGGGAGGAACCAGCCCCAGCATTTT
TRBJ2-2 few TRBD1 TRBV6-5 CASTTGGFTGELFF TGTGCCAGCACGACAGGGGGCTTTACCGGGGAGCTGTTTTTT
TRBJ1-1 - - TRBV6-2/TRBV6-3 CASSYLGHWAFF TGTGCCAGCAGTTATTTGGGCCACTGGGCTTTCTTT